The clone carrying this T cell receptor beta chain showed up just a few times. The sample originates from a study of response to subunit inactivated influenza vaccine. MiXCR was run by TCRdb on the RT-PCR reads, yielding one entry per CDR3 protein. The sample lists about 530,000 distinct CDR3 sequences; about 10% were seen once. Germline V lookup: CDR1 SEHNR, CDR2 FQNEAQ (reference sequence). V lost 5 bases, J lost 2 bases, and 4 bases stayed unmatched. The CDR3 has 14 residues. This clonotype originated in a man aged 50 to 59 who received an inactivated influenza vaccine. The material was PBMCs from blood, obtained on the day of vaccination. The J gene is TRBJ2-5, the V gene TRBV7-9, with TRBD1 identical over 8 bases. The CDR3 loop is CASSIGTGQETQYF. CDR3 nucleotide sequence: TGTGCCAGCAGCATCGGGACAGGACAAGAGACCCAGTACTTC.